A single sample is the source of the 27 T cell receptor beta chains below, sequenced in a study of cytomegalovirus exposure and HLA in healthy donors. Use of 60 Vbeta and 13 Jbeta primers characterized the PCR. The table came from immunoSEQ multiplex PCR; TCRdb's copy has only in-frame clones and leaves some out. The sample contains more than 90,000 clones, roughly three quarters of which appear only once. Sequencing was done on a sample of PBMCs. These receptors all come from a female donor in good health and CMV-seronegative.

The chain links TRBV18 to TRBJ2-7; 8 bases map to TRBD1. CDR1 and CDR2 from the germline V gene are KGHSH and LQKENI. CDR3 length: 14 amino acids. The trim removed 6 bases at V and 2 bases at J, leaving 6 bases unmatched. The CDR3 DNA sequence: TGTGCCAGCTCCCAAGGACAGGGAACCTACGAGCAGTACTTC. Residues: CASSQGQGTYEQYF.

The chain has TRBV9 and TRBJ1-6, with D possibly matching TRBD1 (6 bases). The germline V and J ends were trimmed by 3 bases and 10 bases, with 14 bases remaining between them. This CDR3 spans 14 amino acids. CDR1 is SGDLS, CDR2 YYNGEE, per germline. The CDR3 is CASSAYQQGSPLHF. The CDR3 coding sequence is TGTGCCAGCAGCGCCTATCAACAGGGCTCACCCCTCCACTTT.

As to this clone: The junction departs from germline at one end; a sequencing error may be responsible. This chain links TRBV6-5 with TRBJ1-6; 8 nucleotides line up with TRBD1. Germline V gene sequence: CDR1 MNHEY, CDR2 SVGAGI. The CDR3 runs 15 residues. The CDR3 DNA reads TGTGCCGGCAGTTGGGACAGGCTCGAGGATTCACCCCTCCACTTT. Its protein is CAGSWDRLEDSPLHF.

The gene calls are TRBV4-1 and TRBJ2-5, with TRBD2 identical over 11 bases. The CDR3 is 14 residues long. Germline V lookup: CDR1 MGHRA, CDR2 YSYEKL. Trimming took 2 bases from V and 6 from J; bases not matched to a gene: 2. CDR3 bases: TGCGCCAGCAGCCAAACTAGCGGGGGAAAGACCCAGTACTTC. This codes for CASSQTSGGKTQYF.

The V call is TRBV27, the J call TRBJ2-7; a possible D gene is TRBD2 (6 bases). There are 16 residues in the CDR3. Trimming took 3 bases from V and 2 from J, leaving 17 bases between them. Germline V CDR1 and CDR2: MNHEY, SMNVEV (reference sequence). CDR3 protein: CASSFYRTTSPYEQYF. As DNA, the CDR3 is TGTGCCAGCAGTTTTTACCGGACTACCTCTCCCTACGAGCAGTACTTC.

The CDR3 reads CASSNGQGTEAFF. As DNA, the CDR3 is TGTGCCAGCAGCAACGGACAGGGCACTGAAGCTTTCTTT. The rearrangement uses TRBV7-2 and TRBJ1-1, with TRBD1 matching 8 bases. The CDR3 spans 13 residues. The J segment lost 4 bases and the V segment lost 5 bases, leaving 3 bases of the junction unmatched. The germline gives CDR1 SGHTA, CDR2 FQGNSA.

The chain is built from TRBV6-1 and TRBJ2-7; TRBD1 agrees at 7 bases. The germline gives CDR1 MNHNS, CDR2 SASEGT. Germline trimming cut 5 bases from V and 4 bases from J; bases unmatched to any gene: 8. CDR3 length equals 14 residues. DNA for the CDR3: TGTGCCAGCAGTAGGGGGACAGCAGCTTACGAGCAGTACTTC. Translation: CASSRGTAAYEQYF.

This chain links TRBV7-2 with TRBJ2-2; 8 nucleotides line up with TRBD2. The V gene's germline CDR1 is SGHTA and CDR2 FQGNSA. V lost 2 bases and J lost 7; bases outside the gene matches: 6. The length of the CDR3 is 15 residues. The CDR3 loop is CASSLRRAGVGELFF. As DNA, the CDR3 is TGTGCCAGCAGCTTACGGCGAGCGGGAGTCGGGGAGCTGTTTTTT. Supplemented by reference TRBV7-2 and TRBJ2-2, the full variable domain reads GAGVSQSPSNKVTEKGKDVELRCDPISGHTALYWYRQSLGQGLEFLIYFQGNSAPDKSGLPSDRFSAERTGGSVSTLTIQRTQQEDSAVYLCASSLRRAGVGELFFGEGSRLTVL.

The chain is built from TRBV6-1 and TRBJ1-5, with a weak D call TRBD1 (5 bases). The germline V and J ends were trimmed by 0 bases and 4 bases, with 16 bases remaining between them. Germline loops: CDR1 MNHNS, CDR2 SASEGT. This CDR3 spans 17 amino acids. CDR3 DNA sequence: TGTGCCAGCAGTGAAGCAGCGGGATTCAGGGATAATCAGCCCCAGCATTTT. Protein: CASSEAAGFRDNQPQHF.

A word on this clone: An end of the junction differs from the germline gene, which may be a read error. The rearrangement links TRBV7-9 to TRBJ1-2, with 7 bases that match TRBD1. Germline V gene lookup returns CDR1 SEHNR and CDR2 FQNEAQ (reference sequence). The CDR3 runs to 16 residues. The DNA for the CDR3 is TGTTCCAGCAGCTCCGCCGGGACAGCTGATGACTATGGCTACACCTTC. Its protein product is CSSSSAGTADDYGYTF.

This chain connects TRBV5-1 to TRBJ2-7; 9 bases map to TRBD1. The CDR3 has 15 amino acids. J was trimmed by 6 bases and V by 2 bases; bases with no gene match: 9. The germline V gene has CDR1 SGHRS and CDR2 YFSETQ. The CDR3: CASSLQGAKFSEQYF. As DNA, the CDR3 is TGCGCCAGCAGCTTACAGGGGGCGAAGTTCTCCGAGCAGTACTTC.

The chain uses TRBV28 and TRBJ2-2, with D perhaps matching TRBD1 (6 bases). The ends were cut back, 3 bases at V and 1 base at J, with 9 bases in the middle. The germline V gene encodes CDR1 MDHEN and CDR2 SYDVKM. The CDR3 spans 15 residues. The CDR3 spells CASSLTGENTGELFF. CDR3 bases: TGTGCCAGCAGTTTGACAGGAGAGAACACCGGGGAGCTGTTTTTT.

The V and J genes are TRBV18 and TRBJ2-2; 7 positions agree with TRBD1. Germline lookup yields CDR1 KGHSH and CDR2 LQKENI. J gave up 0 bases and V 4 bases, and 2 bases lay outside the gene matches. The CDR3 sequence is 15 residues long. CDR3 sequence: CASSLGTANTGELFF. CDR3 coding DNA: TGTGCCAGCTCACTCGGGACAGCGAACACCGGGGAGCTGTTTTTT.

V usage is TRBV6-5 and J usage is TRBJ2-5; D call uncertain. TRBJ2-7 matches the DNA end more closely, so the J call is doubtful. Germline V gives CDR1 MNHEY, CDR2 SVGAGI. The CDR3 spans 15 residues. The CDR3 sequence is CASRTAQYFTYEQYF. The CDR3 region has the DNA TGTGCCAGCAGAACCGCACAGTATTTTACCTACGAGCAGTACTTC.

This chain connects TRBV5-4 to TRBJ1-3; 10 bases map to TRBD1. The V segment lost 9 bases and the J segment 4 bases; nucleotides outside the gene matches: 10. Germline CDR1 reads SGHNT; CDR2 reads YYREEE (reference sequence). The CDR3 has 15 amino acids. The CDR3 protein is CATGTGQGSGNTIYF. The DNA for the CDR3 is TGTGCCACCGGTACGGGACAGGGGAGCGGAAACACCATATATTTT.

The chain joins TRBV6-5 to TRBJ2-3; D is possibly TRBD1 (5 bases). The CDR3 runs to 12 residues. V shed 5 bases and J shed 7 bases, with 10 bases lying between them. Germline V gene data show CDR1 as MNHEY and CDR2 as SVGAGI. CDR3 region: CASSPQGNTQYF. The CDR3 region has the DNA TGTGCCAGCAGTCCCCAGGGTAATACGCAGTATTTT.

The V gene is TRBV12-5, the J gene TRBJ2-2; 9 positions agree with TRBD2. With 6 bases clipped from V and 7 bases from J, the junction kept 9 bases outside the gene matches. The CDR3 is 15 amino acids. The V gene's germline CDR1 is LGHNT and CDR2 FRNRAP. DNA for the CDR3: TGTGCTAGTGGGGGCGGGGGGGCAGGCAACGGGGAGCTGTTTTTT. Protein sequence: CASGGGGAGNGELFF.

V and J are TRBV2 and TRBJ1-2; TRBD1 might be the D (6 bases). V lost 2 bases and J 3 bases, leaving 10 bases between the germline ends. CDR3 length: 14 amino acids. Germline assignment: CDR1 SNHLY and CDR2 FYNNEI. The CDR3 DNA is TGTGCCAGCAGTGAAACCCAGGGGTACTATGGCTACACCTTC. Its protein product is CASSETQGYYGYTF.

The chain couples TRBV7-8 to TRBJ1-1; no definite D call. Germline lookup yields CDR1 SGHVS and CDR2 FQNEAQ. CDR3 length: 13 amino acids. Trimming cost V 3 bases and J 1 base, with 6 bases left between them. The CDR3 protein is CASSFQENTEAFF. CDR3 in DNA: TGTGCCAGCAGCTTCCAGGAGAACACTGAAGCTTTCTTT.

This clone was picked up a small number of times. V is TRBV5-1 and J is TRBJ1-1; D unresolved. This CDR3 has 13 residues. The V end was cut by 5 bases, the J end by 1 base, with 9 bases between. Germline CDR1 and CDR2: SGHRS and YFSETQ. The CDR3, as DNA: TGCGCCAGCAGACTATCGGCGAACACTGAAGCTTTCTTT. It yields the protein CASRLSANTEAFF.

This clone has ten or more counts. The chain employs TRBV28 and TRBJ2-7; D possibly corresponds to TRBD1 (7 bases). Trimming left V 4 bases short and J 5 bases short, with 18 bases between. The CDR3 has 15 residues. The germline V gene has CDR1 MDHEN and CDR2 SYDVKM. The CDR3 spells CASSSRGAGKDEQYF. The DNA for the CDR3 is TGTGCCAGCAGTTCCAGGGGGGCAGGGAAGGACGAGCAGTACTTC. The full variable domain, rest sourced from reference TRBV28 and TRBJ2-7, is DVKVTQSSRYLVKRTGEKVFLECVQDMDHENMFWYRQDPGLGLRLIYFSYDVKMKEKGDIPEGYSVSREKKERFSLILESASTNQTSMYLCASSSRGAGKDEQYFGPGTRLTVT.

This clone came up a few times. V is TRBV6-6 and J is TRBJ2-7, with 16 bases lining up with TRBD2. Germline CDR1 reads MNHNY; CDR2 reads SVGAGI (reference sequence). V lost 6 bases to trimming and J lost 7 bases; unmatched junction nucleotides: 9. The CDR3 contains 16 residues. CDR3 sequence (DNA): TGTGCCAGCAGCCTGGGACTAGCGGGAGGGCTGGGGGAGCAGTACTTC. Its protein product is CASSLGLAGGLGEQYF.

As DNA, the CDR3 is TGTGCCAGCAGCTTTGCAGGGGGCCCCAGAGATGGCTACACCTTC. This translates into CASSFAGGPRDGYTF. The chain has TRBV11-2 and TRBJ1-2, with TRBD1 matching 8 bases. With 3 bases clipped from V and 6 bases from J, the junction kept 9 bases outside the gene matches. This CDR3 region has 15 residues. Germline-derived CDR1 and CDR2 are SGHAT and FQNNGV.

The chain recombines TRBV10-3 with TRBJ1-4, with a weak D call TRBD1 (6 bases). In germline, CDR1 is ENHRY, CDR2 SYGVKD. The germline V and J ends were trimmed by 0 bases and 8 bases, with 16 bases remaining between them. The CDR3 sequence is 16 residues long. In DNA form, the CDR3 reads TGTGCCATCAGTGAGTCGATGCTGTCCGACAGGGAAAAACTGTTTTTT. Its translation is CAISESMLSDREKLFF.

The V and J genes are TRBV10-3 and TRBJ1-2; 9 bases line up with TRBD1. Trimming cost V 7 bases and J 2 bases; bases outside gene matches: 2. The germline V gene has CDR1 ENHRY and CDR2 SYGVKD. The CDR3 has 13 amino acids. CDR3 loop: CAITGTGNYGYTF. Written as DNA, the CDR3 is TGTGCCATCACCGGGACAGGGAACTATGGCTACACCTTC.

The chain links TRBV7-2 to TRBJ2-1; the match to TRBD2 covers 7 bases. CDR1 and CDR2 from the germline V gene are SGHTA and FQGNSA. With V trimmed by 4 bases and J by 6 bases, 9 bases remained unmatched. This CDR3 contains 15 residues. CDR3 nucleotides: TGTGCCAGCAGCTCCTACCTGCTAGCGGCCAATGAGCAGTTCTTC. Encoded protein: CASSSYLLAANEQFF.

The chain recombines TRBV5-1 with TRBJ2-2; 14 bases are a match to TRBD2. Germline assignment: CDR1 SGHRS and CDR2 YFSETQ. The V segment lost 2 bases and the J segment 7 bases; nucleotides outside the gene matches: 4. The CDR3 covers 16 residues. This CDR3 is CASSFGLAGGIGELFF. The CDR3 DNA reads as TGCGCCAGCAGCTTCGGACTAGCGGGGGGTATCGGGGAGCTGTTTTTT.